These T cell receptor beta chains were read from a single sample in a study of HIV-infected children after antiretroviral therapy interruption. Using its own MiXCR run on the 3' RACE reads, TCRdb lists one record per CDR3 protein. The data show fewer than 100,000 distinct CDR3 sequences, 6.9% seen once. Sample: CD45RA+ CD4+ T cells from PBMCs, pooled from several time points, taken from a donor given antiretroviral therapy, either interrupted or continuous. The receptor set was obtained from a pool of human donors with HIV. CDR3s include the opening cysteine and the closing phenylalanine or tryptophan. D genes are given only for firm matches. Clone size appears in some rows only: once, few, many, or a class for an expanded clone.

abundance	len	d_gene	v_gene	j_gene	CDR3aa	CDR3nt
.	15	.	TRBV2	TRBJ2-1	CASSTDWSSYNEQFF	TGTGCCAGCAGTACTGATTGGAGCTCCTACAATGAGCAGTTCTTC
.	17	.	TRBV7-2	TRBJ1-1	CASSLGLVGEMNTEAFF	TGTGCCAGCAGCTTAGGTCTGGTTGGGGAGATGAACACTGAAGCTTTCTTT
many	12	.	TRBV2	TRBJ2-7	CATDDLEGEQYF	TGTGCCACCGACGACCTTGAGGGCGAGCAGTACTTC
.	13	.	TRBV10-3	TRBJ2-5	CAIKAGGGETQYF	TGTGCCATCAAGGCAGGGGGAGGAGAGACCCAGTACTTC
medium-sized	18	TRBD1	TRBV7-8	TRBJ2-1	CASSLDVPGQRTYNEQFF	TGTGCCAGCAGCCTTGACGTACCGGGACAGAGGACCTACAATGAGCAGTTCTTC
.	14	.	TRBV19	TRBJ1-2	CASSIDQGRSGYTF	TGTGCCAGTAGTATAGATCAGGGGAGGAGCGGCTACACCTTC
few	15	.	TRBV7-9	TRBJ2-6	CASSLASSGANVLTF	TGTGCCAGCAGCTTAGCAAGCTCTGGGGCCAACGTCCTGACTTTC
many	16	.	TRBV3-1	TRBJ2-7	CASSPRVWQGSGEQYF	TGTGCCAGCAGCCCACGCGTCTGGCAGGGAAGTGGCGAGCAGTACTTC
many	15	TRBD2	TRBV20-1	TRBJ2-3	CSASRVAGATDTQYF	TGCAGTGCTAGTCGGGTAGCGGGGGCCACAGATACGCAGTATTTT
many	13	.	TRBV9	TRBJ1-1	CASSTDLNTEAFF	TGTGCCAGCAGCACCGATTTGAACACTGAAGCTTTCTTT
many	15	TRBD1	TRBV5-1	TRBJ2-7	CASRHLRQGAYEQYF	TGCGCCAGCAGACACCTCAGACAGGGTGCCTACGAGCAGTACTTC
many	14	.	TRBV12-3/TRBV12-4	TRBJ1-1	CASSLDRLNTEAFF	TGTGCCAGCAGTTTAGACAGATTGAACACTGAAGCTTTCTTT
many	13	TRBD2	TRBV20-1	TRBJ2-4	CSATSGGAGIQYF	TGCAGTGCCACGAGCGGGGGGGCCGGGATTCAGTACTTC
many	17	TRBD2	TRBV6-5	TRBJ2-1	CASRELAGMSSYNEQFF	TGTGCCAGCAGGGAGCTAGCGGGGATGAGCTCCTACAATGAGCAGTTCTTC
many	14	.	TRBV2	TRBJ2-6	CASLGQSGANVLTF	TGTGCCAGCTTAGGACAATCGGGGGCCAACGTCCTGACTTTC
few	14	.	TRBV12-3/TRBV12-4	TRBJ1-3	CASEMKRQGNTIYF	TGTGCCAGCGAAATGAAAAGACAGGGAAACACCATATATTTT
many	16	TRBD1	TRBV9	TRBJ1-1	CASSRDRGGYGTEAFF	TGTGCCAGCAGCAGGGACAGGGGTGGCTATGGCACTGAAGCTTTCTTT
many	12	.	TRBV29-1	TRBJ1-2	CSVEKQGGGYTF	TGCAGCGTTGAAAAACAGGGAGGTGGCTACACCTTC
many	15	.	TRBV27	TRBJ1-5	CASSSRAGSNQPQHF	TGTGCCAGCAGTTCTAGAGCGGGTTCCAATCAGCCCCAGCATTTT
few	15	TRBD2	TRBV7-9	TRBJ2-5	CASSLQAGGQETQYF	TGTGCCAGCAGCTTACAAGCGGGAGGGCAAGAGACCCAGTACTTC
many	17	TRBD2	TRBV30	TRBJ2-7	CAWSATRRGLASHEQYF	TGTGCCTGGAGTGCTACCCGCAGGGGACTAGCAAGCCACGAGCAGTACTTC
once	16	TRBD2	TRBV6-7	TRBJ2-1	CASSQVGGGNYAEQFF	TGTGCCAGCAGCCAAGTTGGGGGGGGTAACTATGCTGAGCAGTTCTTC
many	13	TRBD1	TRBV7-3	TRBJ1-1	CASSLDREGEAFF	TGTGCCAGCAGCTTGGACAGGGAGGGAGAAGCTTTCTTT
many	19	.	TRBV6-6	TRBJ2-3	CASSYSSSFAGSSSDTQYF	TGTGCCAGCAGTTACTCTTCTTCTTTCGCGGGTTCTTCATCAGATACGCAGTATTTT
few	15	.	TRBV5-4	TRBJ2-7	CASSRRDKGTYEQYF	TGTGCCAGCAGCCGCCGGGACAAGGGGACCTACGAGCAGTACTTC
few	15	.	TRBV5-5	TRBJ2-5	CASSIQSGRRETQYF	TGTGCCAGCAGCATACAGAGCGGGCGGAGAGAGACCCAGTACTTC
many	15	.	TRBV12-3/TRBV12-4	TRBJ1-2	CASSLSNRANYGYTF	TGTGCCAGCAGTTTATCAAACAGAGCTAACTATGGCTACACCTTC
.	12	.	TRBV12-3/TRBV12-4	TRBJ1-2	CASSYRALGYTF	TGTGCCAGCAGTTACAGGGCCCTTGGCTACACCTTC
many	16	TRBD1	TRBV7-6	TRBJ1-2	CASSAGPGGIYYGYTF	TGTGCCAGCAGCGCCGGGCCAGGGGGCATCTACTATGGCTACACCTTC
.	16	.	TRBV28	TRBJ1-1	CASSLGSGRTNTEAFF	TGTGCCAGCAGTTTGGGATCGGGACGGACGAACACTGAAGCTTTCTTT
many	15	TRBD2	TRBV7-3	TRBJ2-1	CASSPLAGAYNEQFF	TGTGCCAGCAGCCCGTTAGCGGGGGCCTACAATGAGCAGTTCTTC
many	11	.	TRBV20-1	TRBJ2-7	CSARWGYEQYF	TGCAGTGCTAGGTGGGGCTACGAGCAGTACTTC
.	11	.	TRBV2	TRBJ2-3	CASMTVGTQYF	TGTGCCAGCATGACAGTGGGTACGCAGTATTTT
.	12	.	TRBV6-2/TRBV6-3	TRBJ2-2	CASSHTTGELFF	TGTGCCAGCAGTCATACCACCGGGGAGCTGTTTTTT
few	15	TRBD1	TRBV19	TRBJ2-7	CATGDRGRNSNEQYF	TGTGCCACCGGTGACAGGGGGCGAAATAGTAACGAGCAGTACTTC
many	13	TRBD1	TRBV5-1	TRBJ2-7	CASSGWTGDEQYF	TGCGCCAGCAGCGGATGGACAGGGGACGAGCAGTACTTC
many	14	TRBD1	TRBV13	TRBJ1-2	CASSRDRGSSDYTF	TGTGCCAGCTCCCGGGACAGGGGAAGCTCCGACTACACCTTC
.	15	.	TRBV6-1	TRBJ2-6	CASNNGGYGANVLTF	TGTGCCAGCAACAATGGGGGCTATGGGGCCAACGTCCTGACTTTC
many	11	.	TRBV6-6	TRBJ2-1	CASTPGNEQFF	TGTGCCAGCACCCCGGGAAATGAGCAGTTCTTC
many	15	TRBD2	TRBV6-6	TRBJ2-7	CASSIPGTSAYEQYF	TGTGCCAGCAGCATTCCCGGGACTAGCGCCTACGAGCAGTACTTC
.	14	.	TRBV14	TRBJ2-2	CASSRYRVGGELFF	TGTGCCAGCAGCCGATACAGGGTCGGCGGGGAGCTGTTTTTT
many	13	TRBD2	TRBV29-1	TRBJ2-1	CSVASGGYNEQFF	TGCAGCGTTGCTAGCGGGGGGTACAATGAGCAGTTCTTC
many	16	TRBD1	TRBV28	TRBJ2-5	CASSINPGQGRETQYF	TGTGCCAGCAGTATCAATCCGGGACAGGGCCGCGAGACCCAGTACTTC
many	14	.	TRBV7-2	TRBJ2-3	CASSLMEFADTQYF	TGTGCCAGCAGCTTAATGGAGTTCGCAGATACGCAGTATTTT
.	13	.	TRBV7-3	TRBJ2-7	CASSLTWGNEQYF	TGTGCCAGCAGCTTAACTTGGGGAAACGAGCAGTACTTC
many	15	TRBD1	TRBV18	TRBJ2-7	CASSPIGTGTHEQYF	TGTGCCAGCTCACCAATCGGGACAGGGACCCACGAGCAGTACTTC
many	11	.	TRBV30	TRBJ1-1	CAWSGEAEAFF	TGTGCCTGGAGTGGAGAGGCTGAAGCTTTCTTT
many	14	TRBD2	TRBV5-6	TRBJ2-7	CASSSGLENYEQYF	TGTGCCAGCAGCTCGGGACTAGAGAACTACGAGCAGTACTTC